This TCR beta chain derives from a study of cytomegalovirus exposure and HLA in healthy donors. Looking at the study overall: Earlier sequencing of 150 million to 200 million T cells yielded 120 million or so unique TCR beta sequences.

V shed 6 bases and J shed 0 bases, with 9 bases lying between them. Germline V gives CDR1 MNHEY, CDR2 SMNVEV (reference sequence). The CDR3 is 15 residues long. Researchers ran the PCR with 60 Vbeta and 13 Jbeta primers. Clones were read by immunoSEQ multiplex PCR, and TCRdb kept only the in-frame ones, dropping some. The sample records approximately 150,000 clones, around 80% being singletons. This clone appeared a few times. Antigen specificity is unknown. Study observations and caveats: A few CMV-associated chains proved CMV antigen-specific in vitro. A later analysis reportedly found fewer N-insertions in an Asian-associated ancestry cluster than the roughly 670-donor mean.

Source material: PBMCs. The receptor comes from a man younger than 35 in good health and CMV-seropositive. The chain links TRBV27 to TRBJ2-6; a weak D match, TRBD1 (5 bases). The CDR3 region is CASRYDSSGANVLTF. The CDR3 nucleotides are TGTGCCAGCAGATACGACAGCTCTGGGGCCAACGTCCTGACTTTC.